This TCR beta chain originates from a study of cytomegalovirus exposure and HLA in healthy donors. Study-wide findings and caveats: Reportedly, fewer N-insertions than the 666-donor mean appeared in an Asian-associated ancestry cluster in a later analysis. Rare sequences made up most TCRs, while some public TCRs were found in many donors.

Note on this clone: What it binds is unknown.

With V trimmed by 2 bases and J by 8 bases, 2 bases remained unmatched. The CDR3 is made up of 14 amino acids. CDR1 is GTSNPN, CDR2 SVGIG, per germline (reference sequence). Both 60 Vbeta primers and 13 Jbeta primers went into the PCR. The assay was immunoSEQ multiplex PCR, and TCRdb's table has in-frame clones only and misses some. The table includes 150,000 to 200,000 clones, about 88% detected once. The sequence came from a woman aged 18-29 years in good health and CMV-seronegative. This chain joins TRBV30 and TRBJ2-1, with 14 positions matching TRBD2. The sample comprised PBMCs. Written as DNA, the CDR3 is TGTGCCTGGAGTCCGGGACTAGCGGGGGATGAGCAGTTCTTC. Translated, it gives CAWSPGLAGDEQFF.